Shown below are 16 T cell receptor beta chains from a single sample sequenced in a study of graft-versus-host responses after intestinal transplantation. These receptors' antigens are unknown. Only in-frame clones appear in the TCRdb table, and some are missing; sequencing was by immunoSEQ multiplex PCR. The sample lists 99,000 or so clones, just under 95% occurring once. Material: unstimulated CD8+ T cells sorted from spleen or lymph node cells, obtained before transplant. These receptors were obtained from a human donor who was the organ donor for an intestinal transplant.

The rearrangement links TRBV5-5 to TRBJ1-5, with TRBD1 matching over 10 bases. The ends lost 0 bases at V and 4 bases at J; junction bases unmatched: 1. CDR3 length equals 15 residues. Germline assignment: CDR1 SGHKS and CDR2 YYEKEE (reference sequence). DNA of the CDR3: TGTGCCAGCAGCTTGGGGACAGGGGGTAATCAGCCCCAGCATTTT. Translation gives CASSLGTGGNQPQHF.

The chain links TRBV5-5 to TRBJ2-7; perhaps TRBD1 as D (6 bases). There are 14 residues in the CDR3. Trimming cost V 4 bases and J 3 bases, with 14 bases left between them. CDR1 SGHKS and CDR2 YYEKEE come from the germline V gene (reference sequence). CDR3 region: CASSRPGQVYEQYF. The CDR3 region has the DNA TGTGCCAGCAGCCGGCCGGGACAAGTCTACGAGCAGTACTTC.

The genes are TRBV11-2 and TRBJ2-1; 9 bases fit TRBD2. The length of the CDR3 is 18 residues. The J segment lost 6 bases and the V segment lost 4 bases, leaving 16 bases of the junction unmatched. CDR1 and CDR2 (germline): SGHAT, FQNNGV. The CDR3 reads CASSSDTGTSSNPNEQFF. CDR3 in DNA: TGTGCCAGCAGCTCCGACACCGGGACTAGCAGTAATCCCAATGAGCAGTTCTTC.

This chain links TRBV13 with TRBJ2-2; a possible D gene is TRBD1 (5 bases). Germline CDR1 is PRHDT and CDR2 is FYEKMQ (reference sequence). Between the trimmed V and J ends, which lost 5 bases and 2 bases, there was a span of 12 bases. CDR3 length: 15 amino acids. CDR3 residues: CASSLNRYNTGELFF. CDR3 sequence (DNA): TGTGCCAGCAGCCTCAACAGGTATAACACCGGGGAGCTGTTTTTT.

This clone was counted a single time. V and J are TRBV29-1 and TRBJ1-2, with a weak D call TRBD1 (5 bases). Germline-derived CDR1 and CDR2 are SQVTM and ANQGSEA. Trimming took off 6 bases at V and 3 bases at J, with 17 bases between the two ends. CDR3 size: 14 residues. The CDR3 DNA is TGCAGCGTGGGTCACGGCAGGGCGTACTATGGCTACACCTTC. This gives the protein CSVGHGRAYYGYTF.

The chain couples TRBV5-6 to TRBJ2-7; 8 positions match TRBD2. The CDR3 length is 14 residues. The germline V gene encodes CDR1 SGHDT and CDR2 YYEEEE. J was trimmed by 2 bases and V by 4 bases; bases with no gene match: 5. CDR3 amino acids: CASSRAGAPYEQYF. CDR3 bases: TGTGCCAGCAGCCGAGCGGGAGCACCCTACGAGCAGTACTTC.

The V call is TRBV27, the J call TRBJ1-2; perhaps TRBD1 as D (5 bases). V lost 10 bases and J lost 6, with 12 bases in between. CDR3 length equals 11 residues. CDR1 MNHEY and CDR2 SMNVEV come from the germline V gene (reference sequence). DNA of the CDR3: TGTGCCACCGGGGGGGGGAATGGCTACACCTTC. Its protein product is CATGGGNGYTF.

This chain joins TRBV4-1 and TRBJ2-5; 11 bases map to TRBD2. Germline lookup yields CDR1 MGHRA and CDR2 YSYEKL. The CDR3 is 20 amino acids. V was clipped by 0 bases and J by 1 base; unmatched bases: 13. This chain's CDR3 is CASSQDSPSGRYGGQETQYF. In DNA form, the CDR3 reads TGCGCCAGCAGCCAAGATTCACCTAGCGGGAGGTACGGGGGCCAAGAGACCCAGTACTTC.

The chain couples TRBV5-1 to TRBJ2-6; possible D gene TRBD2, 6 bases. There are 18 residues in the CDR3. The germline V gene encodes CDR1 SGHRS and CDR2 YFSETQ. Trimming left V 0 bases short and J 0 bases short, with 13 bases between. Written as DNA, the CDR3 is TGCGCCAGCAGCTTGGGCCTGGGAGGACCCTCTGGGGCCAACGTCCTGACTTTC. This sequence encodes CASSLGLGGPSGANVLTF.

This clone was seen more than once but under ten times. The V gene is TRBV4-1, the J gene TRBJ1-2; a weak D match, TRBD1 (5 bases). Germline loops: CDR1 MGHRA, CDR2 YSYEKL. V was clipped by 8 bases and J by 5 bases, with 9 bases between them. This CDR3 is 11 amino acids long. CDR3 bases: TGCGCCAGCTCGAAGGGGTATGGCTACACCTTC. Translation gives CASSKGYGYTF.

This chain links TRBV5-8 with TRBJ2-3; D is perhaps TRBD2 (5 bases). The germline V gene has CDR1 SGHTS and CDR2 YDEGEE. CDR3 length: 15 residues. V was clipped by 4 bases and J by 5 bases, with 17 bases between them. CDR3 in DNA: TGTGCCAGCAGCCTTAGCGCGTTCTCAGGAGATACGCAGTATTTT. Its translation is CASSLSAFSGDTQYF.

This chain joins TRBV19 and TRBJ2-4; no reliable D call. This CDR3 comprises 16 residues. V was cut by 5 bases and J by 0 bases, with 14 bases left in between. Germline V gene sequence: CDR1 LNHDA, CDR2 SQIVND (reference sequence). This chain's CDR3 is CASSDILKLAKNIQYF. CDR3 nucleotide sequence: TGTGCCAGTAGTGACATATTAAAACTAGCCAAAAACATTCAGTACTTC.

This clone has more than one count but fewer than ten. The CDR3 here is CASPRTGGPNYGYTF. In DNA, the CDR3 is TGTGCCAGCCCCCGGACAGGGGGTCCTAACTATGGCTACACCTTC. This chain links TRBV2 with TRBJ1-2, with 10 bases fitting TRBD1. Unmatched junction bases numbered 6, after V lost 8 bases and J lost 0 bases. CDR1 and CDR2 from the germline V gene are SNHLY and FYNNEI. The CDR3 contains 15 residues.

The V gene is TRBV29-1, the J gene TRBJ2-4; D perhaps matches TRBD2 (5 bases). The CDR3 is made up of 11 amino acids. V was trimmed by 7 bases and J by 8 bases, leaving 12 bases between them. The germline V gene has CDR1 SQVTM and CDR2 ANQGSEA. CDR3 loop: CSAGLAYIQYF. The CDR3 region has the DNA TGCAGCGCTGGATTAGCGTACATTCAGTACTTC.

The chain couples TRBV7-9 to TRBJ1-5; no reliable D call. The length of the CDR3 is 13 residues. The germline V and J ends were trimmed by 6 bases and 4 bases, with 10 bases remaining between them. Germline CDR1 reads SEHNR; CDR2 reads FQNEAQ (reference sequence). The CDR3 DNA reads TGTGCCAGCAGTGAGCTAGCAAATCAGCCCCAGCATTTT. Translation gives CASSELANQPQHF.

J is TRBJ1-1 and V is TRBV28; no definite D call. Trimming stripped 7 bases from V and 3 bases from J, with 12 bases between. This CDR3 spans 13 amino acids. Per the germline V gene, CDR1 is MDHEN and CDR2 is SYDVKM. CDR3 sequence reads: CASTLHGDTEAFF. The CDR3 region has the DNA TGTGCCAGCACGTTACACGGGGACACTGAAGCTTTCTTT.